These 24 T cell receptor beta chains were sequenced from one sample in a study of lymphopenia after photon versus proton radiotherapy. The data were produced by immunoSEQ multiplex PCR, yet TCRdb's version contains in-frame clones alone and is incomplete. Among 25,000 to 30,000 clones, over 85% were seen once, and the ten largest hold 0.81%. The input for sequencing was peripheral blood, taken from a patient treated with photon-based radiotherapy. The receptors were gathered from a woman aged 45-59 years with cholangiocarcinoma.

The gene calls are TRBV7-2 and TRBJ2-7; D unresolved. This CDR3 contains 11 residues. V was shortened by 1 base and J by 3 bases, with 1 base between the two germline ends. Germline V gives CDR1 SGHTA, CDR2 FQGNSA. CDR3 residues: CASSLVYEQYF. The DNA for the CDR3 is TGTGCCAGCAGCTTAGTCTACGAGCAGTACTTC.

The chain is built from TRBV27 and TRBJ2-5, with a weak D call TRBD2 (6 bases). Germline values: CDR1 MNHEY, CDR2 SMNVEV (reference sequence). V gave up 5 bases and J gave up 1 base, with 14 bases separating them. The CDR3 contains 15 residues. Here the CDR3 DNA reads TGTGCCAGCAGTCCCCGGCGGGGCATCCAAGAGACCCAGTACTTC. Its translation: CASSPRRGIQETQYF.

This chain links TRBV19 with TRBJ1-1; D is uncertain. Germline V gene lookup returns CDR1 LNHDA and CDR2 SQIVND (reference sequence). The CDR3 totals 15 residues. V lost 5 bases and J 0 bases, leaving 13 bases between the germline ends. DNA for the CDR3: TGTGCCAGTAGTGTAAGACGGCGTTTGAACACTGAAGCTTTCTTT. The encoded protein is CASSVRRRLNTEAFF.

The CDR3 is CATTGNYGYTF. The CDR3 nucleotides are TGTGCCACAACAGGGAACTATGGCTACACCTTC. The rearrangement joins TRBV10-3 to TRBJ1-2; the D gene is possibly TRBD1 (6 bases). Germline assignment: CDR1 ENHRY and CDR2 SYGVKD. V was trimmed by 10 bases and J by 2 bases, leaving 8 bases between them. The CDR3 contains 11 residues.

The gene calls are TRBV5-1 and TRBJ1-2; D remains unclear. CDR3 length: 15 residues. Germline assignment: CDR1 SGHRS and CDR2 YFSETQ. V lost 1 base to trimming and J lost 4 bases, with 14 bases between them. The CDR3 region has the DNA TGCGCCAGCAGCTTGACAACACTTAGCCTCTATGGCTACACCTTC. Amino acid sequence: CASSLTTLSLYGYTF.

This chain connects TRBV6-1 to TRBJ1-6, with 8 nucleotides matching TRBD1. The CDR3 is 14 amino acids. V lost 4 bases to trimming and J lost 9 bases; unmatched junction nucleotides: 5. Germline CDR1 and CDR2: MNHNS and SASEGT. CDR3 residues: CASSGTGKSSPLHF. For the CDR3, the DNA is TGTGCCAGCAGTGGGACAGGGAAGAGTTCACCCCTCCACTTT.

The rearrangement uses TRBV19 and TRBJ1-2, with D possibly matching TRBD1 (5 bases). The CDR3 has 14 amino acids. Trimming took off 8 bases at V and 4 bases at J, with 17 bases between the two ends. Germline V lookup: CDR1 LNHDA, CDR2 SQIVND (reference sequence). CDR3 DNA: TGTGCCAGTGCAGCAATGATGGGGACCTATGGCTACACCTTC. Its translation: CASAAMMGTYGYTF.

The gene calls are TRBV11-2 and TRBJ1-2; D is unresolved. Germline-derived CDR1 and CDR2 are SGHAT and FQNNGV. The CDR3 length is 13 residues. V lost 3 bases and J lost 6, with 11 bases in between. CDR3 sequence reads: CASSFTPSDGYTF. As DNA, the CDR3 is TGTGCCAGCAGCTTTACCCCCAGCGATGGCTACACCTTC.

In nucleotides, the CDR3 is TGTGCCAGCAGCGTGGGATTGGGCACAGATACGCAGTATTTT. Amino acids: CASSVGLGTDTQYF. V usage is TRBV5-4 and J usage is TRBJ2-3; D uncertain. The V end was cut by 4 bases, the J end by 1 base, with 10 bases between. CDR1 and CDR2 from the germline V gene are SGHNT and YYREEE (reference sequence). CDR3 length: 14 amino acids.

This clone was seen a handful of times. The chain carries TRBV5-1 and TRBJ1-1, with 7 bases identical to TRBD1. This CDR3 has 13 residues. Looked up from germline, CDR1 is SGHRS and CDR2 is YFSETQ. The trim removed 7 bases at V and 1 base at J, leaving 4 bases unmatched. The DNA of the CDR3 is TGCGCCAGCGGCGGACAGGAGAACACTGAAGCTTTCTTT. It encodes CASGGQENTEAFF.

With respect to this clone: At one of its ends the junction is not consistent with the germline gene, which may arise from a read error. The chain recombines TRBV7-7 with TRBJ2-1; TRBD1 aligns across 7 bases. CDR1 is SSHAT, CDR2 FNYEAQ, per germline (reference sequence). The CDR3 runs 15 residues. CDR3 coding DNA: TGTGCTAGCAGCTTACACCAGGGGGCCTACAATGAGCAGTTCTTC. This codes for CASSLHQGAYNEQFF.

This clone turned up a few times. The chain links TRBV4-1 to TRBJ1-6; D not resolved. The germline gives CDR1 MGHRA, CDR2 YSYEKL. CDR3 length equals 13 residues. Deletions cut 0 bases from V and 10 bases from J, with 7 bases between. The CDR3 here is CASSQDGGSPLHF. The CDR3 bases are TGCGCCAGCAGCCAAGATGGTGGGTCACCCCTCCACTTT.

The chain is built from TRBV4-1 and TRBJ2-6, with 8 nucleotides matching TRBD2. The V gene end was trimmed by 3 bases and the J gene end by 2 bases; junction bases not matched to a gene: 9. The V gene's germline CDR1 is MGHRA and CDR2 YSYEKL. The CDR3 extends over 18 amino acids. The CDR3 sequence is CASSQGPGGAAGANVLTF. CDR3 DNA: TGCGCCAGCAGCCAGGGTCCCGGGGGGGCCGCTGGGGCCAACGTCCTGACTTTC.

The CDR3 is CASSWGVGGGYTF. Written as DNA, the CDR3 is TGTGCCAGCAGTTGGGGGGTAGGAGGCGGCTACACCTTC. This rearrangement joins TRBV6-5 to TRBJ1-2, with D possibly matching TRBD1 (5 bases). The germline V and J ends were trimmed by 4 bases and 8 bases, with 14 bases remaining between them. The CDR3 has 13 amino acids. Germline CDR1 and CDR2: MNHEY and SVGAGI.

V usage is TRBV18 and J usage is TRBJ2-7; TRBD2 aligns across 10 bases. This CDR3 has 15 residues. From germline, CDR1 is KGHSH and CDR2 LQKENI. V shed 3 bases, J shed 7 bases, and the junction held 9 bases outside the gene matches. CDR3: CASSPGAGGPEEQYF. CDR3 coding DNA: TGTGCCAGCTCACCGGGAGCGGGGGGGCCGGAGGAGCAGTACTTC.

This chain uses TRBV9 with TRBJ1-2, with D possibly TRBD1 on 6 matching bases. The CDR3 has 16 amino acids. Trimming took 0 bases from V and 8 from J, leaving 20 bases between them. The germline V gene has CDR1 SGDLS and CDR2 YYNGEE. For the CDR3, the DNA is TGTGCCAGCAGCGTAGGACCCCAACAAGGACAGTGGGGCTACACCTTC. This codes for CASSVGPQQGQWGYTF. Full variable domain (rest looked up from reference TRBV9 and TRBJ1-2): DSGVTQTPKHLITATGQRVTLRCSPRSGDLSVYWYQQSLDQGLQFLIQYYNGEERAKGNILERFSAQQFPDLHSELNLSSLELGDSALYFCASSVGPQQGQWGYTFGSGTRLTVV.

The genes are TRBV18 and TRBJ1-4; a possible D gene is TRBD1 (5 bases). CDR1 and CDR2 from the germline V gene are KGHSH and LQKENI. The V end lost 2 bases, the J end lost 3 bases, and 19 bases lay between the germline ends. The CDR3 is 18 amino acids. CDR3 coding DNA: TGTGCCAGCTCACCAAGGCGCAGGGAAGGGAGACCTAATGAAAAACTGTTTTTT. It is translated as CASSPRRREGRPNEKLFF.

The chain combines TRBV13 with TRBJ1-2, with D perhaps matching TRBD1 (5 bases). V dropped 5 bases and J dropped 8 bases, with 27 bases sitting between them. The CDR3 length is 17 residues. The V gene's germline CDR1 is PRHDT and CDR2 FYEKMQ (reference sequence). The CDR3 DNA sequence: TGTGCCAGCAGCGCCCCCGGGGAGGGGTTTAAAGGGGAGGGCTACACCTTC. Its protein is CASSAPGEGFKGEGYTF.

The chain uses TRBV7-8 and TRBJ1-1; 9 positions agree with TRBD1. V was clipped by 5 bases and J by 6 bases; unmatched bases: 10. This CDR3 is 15 amino acids long. Per the germline V gene, CDR1 is SGHVS and CDR2 is FQNEAQ. The CDR3 coding sequence is TGTGCCAGCAGCCCGCACGGACAGGGGAAGGCTGAAGCTTTCTTT. The encoded protein is CASSPHGQGKAEAFF.

The rearrangement uses TRBV19 and TRBJ2-2, with a weak D call TRBD1 (5 bases). V was pared by 7 bases and J by 2 bases, with 11 bases between. The CDR3 extends over 14 amino acids. CDR1 is LNHDA, CDR2 SQIVND, per germline (reference sequence). The CDR3 loop reads CASTAGQNTGELFF. DNA of the CDR3: TGTGCCAGTACGGCTGGACAAAACACCGGGGAGCTGTTTTTT.

The CDR3 reads CASSDRNTEAFF. The CDR3 coding sequence is TGTGCCTCCTCCGACAGGAACACTGAAGCTTTCTTT. The rearrangement links TRBV5-5 to TRBJ1-1; a possible D gene is TRBD1 (5 bases). The germline V gene has CDR1 SGHKS and CDR2 YYEKEE (reference sequence). The CDR3 contains 12 residues. V was clipped by 10 bases and J by 1 base, with 11 bases between them.

V gene TRBV6-1 combines with J gene TRBJ2-7; tentative D call: TRBD2 (5 bases). The V gene's germline CDR1 is MNHNS and CDR2 SASEGT. With 7 bases removed from V and 6 bases from J, the gap between germline ends came to 16 bases. The CDR3 is 13 residues long. This CDR3 reads CASTADLRREQYF. The CDR3, as DNA: TGTGCCAGCACCGCGGACTTGCGTCGCGAGCAGTACTTC.

V and J are TRBV9 and TRBJ1-5; no firm D call. This CDR3 has 14 amino acids. V lost 2 bases and J lost 2, with 8 bases in between. Germline CDR1 and CDR2: SGDLS and YYNGEE. CDR3 sequence: CASSVHTGNQPQHF. Written as DNA, the CDR3 is TGTGCCAGCAGCGTCCACACGGGCAATCAGCCCCAGCATTTT.

The V call is TRBV4-3, the J call TRBJ1-5; the D gene is possibly TRBD1 (5 bases). Per germline, CDR1 LGHNA and CDR2 YSLEER. V was cut by 1 base and J by 1 base, with 8 bases left in between. The CDR3 sequence is 15 residues long. This chain's CDR3 is CASSQAWGSNQPQHF. In DNA form, the CDR3 reads TGCGCCAGCAGCCAAGCCTGGGGCAGCAATCAGCCCCAGCATTTT.